The 20 T cell receptor beta chains in this list originate from one sample, sequenced in a study of blood T cell repertoires in COVID-19. TCRdb's copy holds only in-frame clones and misses some; the assay was immunoSEQ multiplex PCR. The sample holds 270,000 or so clones, 70% to 90% seen once. The sample comprised peripheral blood. These receptors were taken from a woman aged 25 to 39 with COVID-19, enrolled during active disease.

V gene TRBV7-2 combines with J gene TRBJ2-3; D remains unclear. Trimming cost V 1 base and J 2 bases, with 10 bases left between them. The CDR3 has 15 amino acids. CDR1 SGHTA and CDR2 FQGNSA come from the germline V gene. The CDR3 DNA sequence: TGTGCCAGCAGCTTAGTACTTTCCTTCACAGATACGCAGTATTTT. Its protein is CASSLVLSFTDTQYF. Combining the CDR3 with reference TRBV7-2 and TRBJ2-3 gives the whole variable domain GAGVSQSPSNKVTEKGKDVELRCDPISGHTALYWYRQSLGQGLEFLIYFQGNSAPDKSGLPSDRFSAERTGGSVSTLTIQRTQQEDSAVYLCASSLVLSFTDTQYFGPGTRLTVL.

The chain recombines TRBV5-1 with TRBJ2-2, with 7 bases aligning to TRBD1. V dropped 7 bases and J dropped 5; count of bases not matched to a gene: 8. The CDR3 contains 14 residues. Germline CDR1 is SGHRS and CDR2 is YFSETQ. The CDR3 reads CASRTGQYTGELFF. In nucleotides, the CDR3 is TGCGCCAGCCGGACGGGACAGTATACCGGGGAGCTGTTTTTT.

This chain links TRBV19 with TRBJ1-5; TRBD1 aligns across 10 bases. The ends lost 4 bases at V and 2 bases at J; junction bases unmatched: 8. CDR3 length equals 17 residues. Looked up from germline, CDR1 is LNHDA and CDR2 is SQIVND (reference sequence). For the CDR3, the DNA is TGTGCCAGTAGTAGGAGACAGGGGGCGAGTGGCAATCAGCCCCAGCATTTT. Encoded protein: CASSRRQGASGNQPQHF.

The V call is TRBV5-4, the J call TRBJ2-1, with a weak D call TRBD2 (6 bases). The germline V gene has CDR1 SGHNT and CDR2 YYREEE (reference sequence). The V gene lost 2 bases and the J gene lost 9 bases, with 12 bases spanning the gap. CDR3 length: 13 residues. The CDR3 sequence: CASSLLVSGEQFF. CDR3 coding DNA: TGTGCCAGCAGCTTACTAGTTAGCGGTGAGCAGTTCTTC.

The V call is TRBV5-4, the J call TRBJ2-3; a possible D gene is TRBD2 (6 bases). CDR1 is SGHNT and CDR2 is YYREEE in the germline V gene (reference sequence). The V end was cut by 2 bases, the J end by 0 bases, with 22 bases between. This CDR3 is built from 19 residues. For the CDR3, the DNA is TGTGCCAGCAGCTTTCCCCGAGGCCCGGACTACCAAAGCACAGATACGCAGTATTTT. It codes for CASSFPRGPDYQSTDTQYF. Drawing the rest from reference TRBV5-4 and TRBJ2-3, the complete variable domain is ETGVTQSPTHLIKTRGQQVTLRCSSQSGHNTVSWYQQALGQGPQFIFQYYREEENGRGNFPPRFSGLQFPNYSSELNVNALELDDSALYLCASSFPRGPDYQSTDTQYFGPGTRLTVL.

This chain joins TRBV7-9 and TRBJ2-3, with D perhaps TRBD2 (6 bases). The V end lost 4 bases, the J end lost 8 bases, and 19 bases lay between the germline ends. CDR1 is SEHNR and CDR2 is FQNEAQ in the germline V gene (reference sequence). CDR3 length equals 15 residues. CDR3 DNA: TGTGCCAGCAGCTCCCGGGCGGCGGGGTGGGGTACGCAGTATTTT. As protein: CASSSRAAGWGTQYF.

V and J are TRBV6-5 and TRBJ2-5, with 8 bases fitting TRBD2. CDR3 length equals 12 residues. In germline, CDR1 is MNHEY, CDR2 SVGAGI. The junction had 2 bases not matched to a gene; V was cut back by 8 bases and J by 3 bases. CDR3 protein: CASGTSEETQYF. The CDR3 nucleotides read TGTGCCAGCGGGACTAGTGAAGAGACCCAGTACTTC.

This clone was detected once. Other DNA sequences in the same sample also yield this CDR3. V is TRBV5-1 and J is TRBJ2-7; 8 nucleotides agree with TRBD1. V lost 4 bases, J lost 1 base, and 4 bases stayed unmatched. The CDR3 covers 14 residues. The germline V gene encodes CDR1 SGHRS and CDR2 YFSETQ. The CDR3 coding sequence is TGCGCCAGCAGCACCGGGACAGGATCCTACGAGCAGTACTTC. This translates into CASSTGTGSYEQYF.

This chain joins TRBV10-2 and TRBJ2-7, with D maybe TRBD1 (5 bases). The CDR3 contains 11 residues. Germline V gene data show CDR1 as WSHSY and CDR2 as SAAADI. The V end was cut by 7 bases, the J end by 7 bases, with 11 bases between. The CDR3 bases are TGCGCCAGCACCAGGGCCTTAGAGCAGTACTTC. This encodes CASTRALEQYF.

The V gene is TRBV6-5, the J gene TRBJ2-3, with a weak D call TRBD2 (7 bases). This CDR3 is built from 15 residues. Germline CDR1 is MNHEY and CDR2 is SVGAGI. V lost 0 bases, J lost 6 bases, and 13 bases lay in between. CDR3 in DNA: TGTGCCAGCAGTTACTCGGGGAGGGGGACGGATACGCAGTATTTT. It codes for CASSYSGRGTDTQYF.

The chain's CDR3 is CAISEYLSDGYTF. The CDR3, as DNA: TGTGCCATCAGTGAGTACCTCAGCGATGGCTACACCTTC. The chain is built from TRBV10-3 and TRBJ1-2; no clear D gene. The V end lost 1 base, the J end lost 6 bases, and 9 bases lay between the germline ends. The CDR3 extends over 13 amino acids. Germline V gives CDR1 ENHRY, CDR2 SYGVKD.

The J gene is TRBJ1-4, the V gene TRBV5-4; a weak D match, TRBD1 (6 bases). CDR1 is SGHNT, CDR2 YYREEE, per germline (reference sequence). Trimming shortened V by 4 bases and J by 0 bases, and 10 bases separated the two germline ends. CDR3 length equals 15 residues. The CDR3 spells CASSPPGATNEKLFF. The CDR3 nucleotides are TGTGCCAGCAGCCCTCCAGGGGCAACTAATGAAAAACTGTTTTTT.

The chain combines TRBV4-1 with TRBJ2-5; 11 bases agree with TRBD1. The germline V gene encodes CDR1 MGHRA and CDR2 YSYEKL. After removal of 4 bases from V and 3 bases from J, the junction contained 7 bases not matched to a gene. CDR3 length equals 16 residues. In nucleotides, the CDR3 is TGCGCCAGCAGCCCAGGGGGACAGGGGGGTAAAGAGACCCAGTACTTC. Its protein product is CASSPGGQGGKETQYF.

The rearrangement uses TRBV5-6 and TRBJ1-5; D possibly corresponds to TRBD1 (5 bases). V lost 0 bases, J lost 2 bases, and 9 bases lay in between. This CDR3 is built from 15 residues. Germline assignment: CDR1 SGHDT and CDR2 YYEEEE. CDR3 in DNA: TGTGCCAGCAGCTTGGCCGGGGGTGGCAATCAGCCCCAGCATTTT. It translates to CASSLAGGGNQPQHF.

V usage is TRBV3-1 (or the pseudogene TRBV3-2) and J usage is TRBJ2-3; 12 bases align to TRBD2. CDR1 LGHDT and CDR2 YNNKEL come from the germline V gene (reference sequence). This CDR3 has 16 amino acids. V lost 5 bases to trimming and J lost 6 bases; unmatched junction nucleotides: 9. In DNA, the CDR3 is TGTGCCAGCAGCTCTAACCTAGCGGGGGGGCCGGATACGCAGTATTTT. Amino acids: CASSSNLAGGPDTQYF.

V gene TRBV15 combines with J gene TRBJ2-5; no definite D call. The CDR3 contains 15 residues. V was cut by 0 bases and J by 4 bases, with 12 bases left in between. Germline V lookup: CDR1 LNHNV, CDR2 YYDKDF (reference sequence). In nucleotides, the CDR3 is TGTGCCACCAGCAGAGATGGCATGCAGCGAGAGACCCAGTACTTC. Protein product: CATSRDGMQRETQYF.

The chain employs TRBV24-1 and TRBJ2-5; 7 bases agree with TRBD1. This CDR3 comprises 15 residues. CDR1 KGHDR and CDR2 SFDVKD come from the germline V gene. Trimming cost V 3 bases and J 3 bases; bases outside gene matches: 6. The DNA for the CDR3 is TGTGCCACCAGTGATGCCGGGACAGCAAAAGAGACCCAGTACTTC. It codes for CATSDAGTAKETQYF.

V is TRBV5-6 and J is TRBJ2-7; a weak D match, TRBD1 (5 bases). Trimming pared 0 bases from V and 12 bases from J, leaving 13 bases between. Germline values: CDR1 SGHDT, CDR2 YYEEEE. The CDR3 totals 12 residues. The CDR3 DNA reads as TGTGCCAGCAGCTTGGACTCAGGGTTTGCGTACTTC. Translating gives CASSLDSGFAYF.

CDR3 region: CASSLGWGRGHYEQYF. CDR3 nucleotide sequence: TGCGCCAGCAGCTTGGGTTGGGGCAGGGGGCACTACGAGCAGTACTTC. The chain joins TRBV5-1 to TRBJ2-7; TRBD1 matches 8 bases. CDR1 and CDR2 (germline): SGHRS, YFSETQ. This CDR3 contains 16 residues. The ends lost 0 bases at V and 3 bases at J; junction bases unmatched: 8.

The chain joins TRBV7-9 to TRBJ1-3; 9 positions match TRBD1. The CDR3 is made up of 17 amino acids. Trimming took 5 bases from V and 1 from J; bases not matched to a gene: 9. In germline, CDR1 is SEHNR, CDR2 FQNEAQ (reference sequence). CDR3 DNA sequence: TGTGCCAGCAGCCCCAGGGGACAGGGAAAATCTGGAAACACCATATATTTT. Translating gives CASSPRGQGKSGNTIYF.